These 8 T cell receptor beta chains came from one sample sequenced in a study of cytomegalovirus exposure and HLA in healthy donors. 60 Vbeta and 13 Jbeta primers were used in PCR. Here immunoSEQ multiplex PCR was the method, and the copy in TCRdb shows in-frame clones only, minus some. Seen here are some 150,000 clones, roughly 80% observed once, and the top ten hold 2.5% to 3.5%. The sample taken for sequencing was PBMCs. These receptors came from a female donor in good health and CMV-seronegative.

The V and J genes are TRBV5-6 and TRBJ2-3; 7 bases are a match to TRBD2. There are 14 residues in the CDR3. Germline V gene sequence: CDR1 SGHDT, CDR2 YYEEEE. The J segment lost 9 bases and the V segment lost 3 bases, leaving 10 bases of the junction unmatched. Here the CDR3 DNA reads TGTGCCAGCAGCTCAAGCGGGACTCCGGCCACGCAGTATTTT. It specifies CASSSSGTPATQYF. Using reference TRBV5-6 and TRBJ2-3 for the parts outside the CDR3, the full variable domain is DAGVTQSPTHLIKTRGQQVTLRCSPKSGHDTVSWYQQALGQGPQFIFQYYEEEERQRGNFPDRFSGHQFPNYSSELNVNALLLGDSALYLCASSSSGTPATQYFGPGTRLTVL.

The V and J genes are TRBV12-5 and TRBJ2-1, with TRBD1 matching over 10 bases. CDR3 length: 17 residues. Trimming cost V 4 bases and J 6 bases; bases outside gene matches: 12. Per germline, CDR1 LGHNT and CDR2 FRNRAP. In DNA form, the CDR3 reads TGTGCTAGTGGTTCCCCTAGGGGGACAGGGGAGGGCAATGAGCAGTTCTTC. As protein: CASGSPRGTGEGNEQFF.

CDR3 DNA sequence: TGCGCCAGCAGCTTGGTCGGGGGACCCTACAATGAGCAGTTCTTC. Protein: CASSLVGGPYNEQFF. V usage is TRBV5-1 and J usage is TRBJ2-1; possibly TRBD2 for D (6 bases). The CDR3 extends over 15 amino acids. The V end was cut by 0 bases, the J end by 2 bases, with 9 bases between. Per germline, CDR1 SGHRS and CDR2 YFSETQ. Full variable domain (missing parts from reference TRBV5-1 and TRBJ2-1): KAGVTQTPRYLIKTRGQQVTLSCSPISGHRSVSWYQQTPGQGLQFLFEYFSETQRNKGNFPGRFSGRQFSNSRSEMNVSTLELGDSALYLCASSLVGGPYNEQFFGPGTRLTVL.

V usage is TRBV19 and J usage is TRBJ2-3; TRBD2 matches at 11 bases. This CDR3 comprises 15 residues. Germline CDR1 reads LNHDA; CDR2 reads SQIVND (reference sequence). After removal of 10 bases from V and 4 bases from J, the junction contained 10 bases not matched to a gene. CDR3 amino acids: CATSRLAGLADTQYF. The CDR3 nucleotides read TGTGCCACCTCTAGACTAGCGGGACTTGCAGATACGCAGTATTTT.

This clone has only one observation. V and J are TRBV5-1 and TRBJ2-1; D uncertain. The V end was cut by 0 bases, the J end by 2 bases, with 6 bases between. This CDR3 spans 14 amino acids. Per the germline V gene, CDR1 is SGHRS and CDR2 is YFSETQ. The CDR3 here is CASSLAQTYNEQFF. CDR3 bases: TGCGCCAGCAGCTTGGCCCAGACCTACAATGAGCAGTTCTTC.

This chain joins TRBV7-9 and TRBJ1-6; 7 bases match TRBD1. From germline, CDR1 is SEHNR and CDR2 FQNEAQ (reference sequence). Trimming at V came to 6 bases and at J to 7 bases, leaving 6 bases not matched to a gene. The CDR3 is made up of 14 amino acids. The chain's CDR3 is CASRLDRSNSPLHF. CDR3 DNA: TGTGCCAGCAGGCTGGACAGGAGCAATTCACCCCTCCACTTT.

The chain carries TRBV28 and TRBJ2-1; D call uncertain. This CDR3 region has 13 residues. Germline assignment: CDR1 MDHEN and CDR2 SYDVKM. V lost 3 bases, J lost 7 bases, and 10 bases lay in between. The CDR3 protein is CASSLSGSNEQFF. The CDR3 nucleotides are TGTGCCAGCAGTTTGTCAGGAAGTAATGAGCAGTTCTTC.

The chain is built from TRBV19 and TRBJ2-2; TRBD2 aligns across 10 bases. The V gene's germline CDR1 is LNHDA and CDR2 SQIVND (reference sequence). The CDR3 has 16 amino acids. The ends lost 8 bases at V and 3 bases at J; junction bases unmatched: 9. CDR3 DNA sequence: TGTGCCAGTTACGGTAGCGGGGGGTGGTACACCGGGGAGCTGTTTTTT. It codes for CASYGSGGWYTGELFF. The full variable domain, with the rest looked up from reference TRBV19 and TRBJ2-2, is DGGITQSPKYLFRKEGQNVTLSCEQNLNHDAMYWYRQDPGQGLRLIYYSQIVNDFQKGDIAEGYSVSREKKESFPLTVTSAQKNPTAFYLCASYGSGGWYTGELFFGEGSRLTVL.